Listed below are T cell receptor beta chains from one sample, sequenced in a study of Tregs in tolerant kidney transplant recipients. Clones were sequenced by immunoSEQ multiplex PCR, and TCRdb holds only the in-frame ones, with some missing. In the table there are under 100,000 clones, over 85% of which are singletons. The sample consisted of CD8+ T cells from blood. Receptors were obtained from a human donor in good health. The CDR3 runs from the conserved cysteine through the conserved F or W. D genes are given only for firm matches. Clone size is not always given. Where it is, it says once, few, many or a class for expanded clones.

clone size: .; V gene: TRBV19; D gene: .; J gene: TRBJ1-6; CDR3 protein: CASSLRTNYPYNSPLHF; CDR3 DNA: TGTGCCAGTAGTCTCCGGACCAACTACCCCTATAATTCACCCCTCCACTTT
clone size: .; V gene: TRBV6-6; D gene: .; J gene: TRBJ2-1; CDR3 protein: CASTRDSSYNEQFF; CDR3 DNA: TGTGCCAGCACTAGGGACTCCTCCTACAATGAGCAGTTCTTC
clone size: .; V gene: TRBV27; D gene: TRBD1; J gene: TRBJ2-6; CDR3 protein: CASSLRDSSGANVLTF; CDR3 DNA: TGTGCCAGCAGTCTCCGGGACAGCTCTGGGGCCAACGTCCTGACTTTC
clone size: .; V gene: TRBV5-1; D gene: .; J gene: TRBJ2-3; CDR3 protein: CASSLEGPLASSTDTQYF; CDR3 DNA: TGCGCCAGCAGCTTGGAGGGGCCACTAGCATCTAGCACAGATACGCAGTATTTT
clone size: .; V gene: TRBV4-2; D gene: .; J gene: TRBJ1-2; CDR3 protein: CATLTGSNYGYTF; CDR3 DNA: TGTGCCACTCTAACCGGATCTAACTATGGCTACACCTTC
clone size: .; V gene: TRBV15; D gene: .; J gene: TRBJ2-1; CDR3 protein: CATRRDRSSYNEQFF; CDR3 DNA: TGTGCCACCCGACGAGACAGGAGCTCCTACAATGAGCAGTTCTTC
clone size: .; V gene: TRBV27; D gene: .; J gene: TRBJ2-3; CDR3 protein: CASSLEGVDTQYF; CDR3 DNA: TGTGCCAGCAGTTTAGAAGGGGTAGATACGCAGTATTTT
clone size: few; V gene: TRBV27; D gene: TRBD2; J gene: TRBJ2-7; CDR3 protein: CASRAGGISYEQYF; CDR3 DNA: TGTGCCAGCAGGGCGGGAGGCATCTCCTACGAGCAGTACTTC
clone size: .; V gene: TRBV7-9; D gene: .; J gene: TRBJ2-3; CDR3 protein: CASSVQGGTDTQYF; CDR3 DNA: TGTGCCAGCAGCGTTCAAGGAGGCACAGATACGCAGTATTTT
clone size: .; V gene: TRBV5-1; D gene: .; J gene: TRBJ2-3; CDR3 protein: CASSLVTSYLFRSTDTQYF; CDR3 DNA: TGCGCCAGCAGCTTGGTAACCAGTTACCTATTTCGAAGCACAGATACGCAGTATTTT
clone size: .; V gene: TRBV6-6; D gene: .; J gene: TRBJ1-1; CDR3 protein: CASSYSTRSLEAFF; CDR3 DNA: TGTGCCAGCAGTTATTCGACAAGGTCTCTTGAAGCTTTCTTT
clone size: .; V gene: TRBV6-1; D gene: .; J gene: TRBJ2-1; CDR3 protein: CASSLRYNEQFF; CDR3 DNA: TGTGCCAGCAGTTTACGTTACAATGAGCAGTTCTTC
clone size: once; V gene: TRBV7-2; D gene: .; J gene: TRBJ1-3; CDR3 protein: CASSLPPVSYSGNTIYF; CDR3 DNA: TGTGCCAGCAGCTTACCCCCAGTGTCTTACTCTGGAAACACCATATATTTT
clone size: .; V gene: TRBV10-2; D gene: TRBD1; J gene: TRBJ1-1; CDR3 protein: CASTGTGDTEAFF; CDR3 DNA: TGCGCCAGCACCGGGACAGGGGACACTGAAGCTTTCTTT
clone size: .; V gene: TRBV5-4; D gene: TRBD2; J gene: TRBJ2-7; CDR3 protein: CASSSGFKREPYEQYF; CDR3 DNA: TGTGCCAGCAGCTCAGGATTCAAGCGGGAGCCCTACGAGCAGTACTTC
clone size: once; V gene: TRBV19; D gene: .; J gene: TRBJ2-7; CDR3 protein: CASSWVSDSPYEQYF; CDR3 DNA: TGTGCCAGTAGTTGGGTTTCAGATTCCCCCTACGAGCAGTACTTC
clone size: .; V gene: TRBV25-1; D gene: TRBD1; J gene: TRBJ1-6; CDR3 protein: CASSGQGGMAPLHF; CDR3 DNA: TGTGCCAGCAGTGGACAGGGTGGTATGGCACCCCTCCACTTT
clone size: .; V gene: TRBV6-5; D gene: .; J gene: TRBJ2-5; CDR3 protein: CASSPREGPIKTQYF; CDR3 DNA: TGTGCCAGCAGCCCTCGCGAGGGGCCTATAAAGACCCAGTACTTC
clone size: .; V gene: TRBV7-9; D gene: TRBD2; J gene: TRBJ2-1; CDR3 protein: CASSLRLAGDGNEQFF; CDR3 DNA: TGTGCCAGCAGCCTTCGACTAGCGGGAGACGGCAATGAGCAGTTCTTC
clone size: .; V gene: TRBV7-9; D gene: .; J gene: TRBJ2-5; CDR3 protein: CASSFLHRVQETQYF; CDR3 DNA: TGTGCCAGCAGCTTCCTTCACAGGGTCCAAGAGACCCAGTACTTC
clone size: .; V gene: TRBV4-1; D gene: .; J gene: TRBJ1-5; CDR3 protein: CASSQAPQTGGGQPQHF; CDR3 DNA: TGCGCCAGCAGCCAAGCCCCCCAGACAGGAGGGGGACAGCCCCAGCATTTT
clone size: once; V gene: TRBV4-1; D gene: .; J gene: TRBJ2-7; CDR3 protein: CASSQRTVSYEQYF; CDR3 DNA: TGCGCCAGCAGCCAAAGGACAGTCTCCTACGAGCAGTACTTC
clone size: once; V gene: TRBV4-1; D gene: TRBD1; J gene: TRBJ2-1; CDR3 protein: CASSPRAGTGYNEQFF; CDR3 DNA: TGCGCCAGCAGCCCCCGGGCGGGGACAGGTTACAATGAGCAGTTCTTC
clone size: .; V gene: TRBV23-1; D gene: TRBD1; J gene: TRBJ1-1; CDR3 protein: CASSQRDREGSRVFVMNTEAFF; CDR3 DNA: TGCGCCAGCAGTCAACGCGACAGGGAAGGTAGCCGTGTATTCGTAATGAACACTGAAGCTTTCTTT